This entry concerns a single T cell receptor (beta chain). The use of a sample-barcoded 5' primer and a J-beta primer mix characterized a second PCR of about 6 to 11 cycles. MiXCR, run by TCRdb on the 5' RACE reads, gives a single entry per CDR3 protein. Here the sample spans hundreds of thousands of distinct CDR3 sequences, around 50% being singletons. These data are taken from a study of blood T cells in healthy people across ages. The sample was blood. The sequence was collected from a woman of 80 years or more in good health.

CDR3 bases: TGTGCCAGCAGCCCCCGGTTCAGGACTAGCGGGAGGTTCCAAGAGACCCAGTTCTTC. It encodes CASSPRFRTSGRFQETQFF. The chain employs TRBV9 and TRBJ2-5; TRBD2 aligns across 14 bases. The end of the DNA is better explained by TRBJ2-1, so the J call may be wrong. Germline CDR1 and CDR2: SGDLS and YYNGEE. This CDR3 is built from 19 residues.